A selection of T cell receptor beta chains follows, all from one sample in a study of blood T cell repertoires in COVID-19. This table comes from immunoSEQ multiplex PCR, and its TCRdb copy is limited to in-frame clones, with some not included. The data contain roughly 70,000 clones, over 75% of them seen just once; the ten biggest clones take up around 7%. Source material: peripheral blood. These TCRs come from a human donor in a cohort sampled during active COVID-19. CDR3s include the opening cysteine and the closing phenylalanine or tryptophan.

11	TRBV12-3/TRBV12-4	TRBJ1-5	CASSWQGAQHF
16	TRBV5-4	TRBJ2-7	CASSLEGAPPIYEQYF
17	TRBV27	TRBJ1-6	CASKGPLARGVSSPLHF
14	TRBV4-3	TRBJ1-4	CASSHDRVREKLFF
16	TRBV29-1	TRBJ1-2	CSVVPLAGSTFYGYTF
16	TRBV5-6	TRBJ2-1	CASSLRRGSSYNEQFF
16	TRBV5-4	TRBJ2-3	CASSSAGGTSTDTQYF
15	TRBV27	TRBJ1-5	CASSLSGVNNQPQHF
14	TRBV24-1	TRBJ2-5	CATSDKAGGATQYF
15	TRBV5-4	TRBJ2-2	CASSWDREVTGELFF
13	TRBV9	TRBJ1-1	CASSVARNTEAFF
13	TRBV10-2	TRBJ1-1	CASSENTGTKAFF
17	TRBV5-4	TRBJ2-3	CASSTRTSGGRTDTQYF
12	TRBV27	TRBJ1-5	CAAGAGFQPQHF
15	TRBV5-1	TRBJ2-2	CASSLWDRDTGELFF
16	TRBV27	TRBJ2-5	CASSLTSGGAFETQYF
10	TRBV9	TRBJ2-1	CASGGNEQFF
13	TRBV27	TRBJ1-1	CASSLSGITEAFF
19	TRBV3-1/TRBV3-2	TRBJ2-2	CASSQDSGSGQGGSGELFF
14	TRBV9	TRBJ2-5	CASSVGGVSETQYF
11	TRBV6-5	TRBJ1-1	CASKGGTEAFF
15	TRBV5-1	TRBJ1-1	CASSLGEDLNTEAFF
16	TRBV7-2	TRBJ2-2	CASIPGGLPNTGELFF
12	TRBV12-3/TRBV12-4	TRBJ2-7	CASSIQLYEQYF
13	TRBV4-1	TRBJ1-1	CASSQDYFTEAFF
19	TRBV6-1	TRBJ1-5	CASSEALGGVGNSNQPQHF